This TCR beta chain was found in a study of long-term antiretroviral therapy in people with HIV. Overall study results and limits: Repertoires in HIV (unlike those of controls) had narrower CDR3 length ranges.

The CDR3 runs to 15 residues. The germline V gene has CDR1 MNHEY and CDR2 SMNVEV (reference sequence). The trim removed 3 bases at V and 7 bases at J, leaving 11 bases unmatched. Note on this clone: Its specificity is not known.

Sequencing relied on immunoSEQ assay v3.0, run at survey level. The repertoire was sequenced with immunoSEQ multiplex PCR; TCRdb's copy has only in-frame clones and lacks some. The data hold 30,000 to 40,000 clones, with around four fifths observed a single time. The genes are TRBV27 and TRBJ2-5; 7 nucleotides agree with TRBD2. This TCR was recovered from a man aged 18 to 29 with HIV. This specimen was unsorted PBMCs, taken 0.4 years before starting antiretroviral therapy. CDR3 loop: CASSLTGTTPGTQYF. CDR3 in DNA: TGTGCCAGCAGTTTGACCGGGACTACCCCAGGGACCCAGTACTTC.